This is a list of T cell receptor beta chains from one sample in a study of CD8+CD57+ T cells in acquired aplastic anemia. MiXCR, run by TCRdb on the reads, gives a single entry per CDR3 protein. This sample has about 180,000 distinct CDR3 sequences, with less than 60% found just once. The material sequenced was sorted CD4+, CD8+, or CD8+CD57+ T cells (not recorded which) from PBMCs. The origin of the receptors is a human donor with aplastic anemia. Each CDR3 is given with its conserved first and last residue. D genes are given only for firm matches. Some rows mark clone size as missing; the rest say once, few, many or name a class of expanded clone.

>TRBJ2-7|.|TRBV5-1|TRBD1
CASSQGDSYEQYF
TGCGCCAGCAGCCAGGGGGATTCCTACGAGCAGTACTTC
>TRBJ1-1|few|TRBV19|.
CASSIVATIMNTEAFF
TGTGCCAGTAGTATCGTTGCCACGATAATGAACACTGAAGCTTTCTTT
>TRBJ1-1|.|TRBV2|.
CASSGAGYTEAFF
TGTGCCAGCAGTGGGGCGGGGTACACTGAAGCTTTCTTT
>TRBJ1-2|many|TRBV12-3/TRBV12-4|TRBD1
CASSKQGAREGYTF
TGTGCCAGCAGTAAACAGGGGGCGCGCGAAGGCTACACCTTC
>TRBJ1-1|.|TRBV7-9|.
CASSLVGNSNEAFF
TGTGCCAGCAGCTTAGTGGGGAACTCGAATGAAGCTTTCTTT
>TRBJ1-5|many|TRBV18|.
CASSPKASNQPQHF
TGTGCCAGCTCACCAAAAGCTAGCAATCAGCCCCAGCATTTT
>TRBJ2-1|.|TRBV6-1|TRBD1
CASSGGTGSYNEQFF
TGTGCCAGCAGCGGGGGGACAGGGTCCTACAATGAGCAGTTCTTC
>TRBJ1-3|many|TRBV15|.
CATSRDRGSGNTIYF
TGTGCCACCAGCAGAGATCGGGGGTCTGGAAACACCATATATTTT
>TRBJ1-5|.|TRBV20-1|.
CSVTKRGREPQHF
TGCAGTGTCACGAAGAGGGGCAGGGAGCCCCAGCATTTT
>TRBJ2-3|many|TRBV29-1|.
CSVLGRSTDTQYF
TGCAGCGTTCTCGGGAGAAGCACAGATACGCAGTATTTT
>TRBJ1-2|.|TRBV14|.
CASSQDPEAFNYGYTF
TGTGCCAGCAGCCAAGACCCGGAGGCTTTTAACTATGGCTACACCTTC
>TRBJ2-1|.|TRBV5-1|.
CASSSTGGTGWNEQFF
TGCGCCAGCAGCTCGACCGGAGGAACAGGGTGGAATGAGCAGTTCTTC
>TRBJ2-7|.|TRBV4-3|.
CASSRVVGGSYEQYF
TGCGCCAGCAGCCGAGTCGTTGGGGGCTCCTACGAGCAGTACTTC
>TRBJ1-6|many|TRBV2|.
CASRPLPYNSPLHF
TGTGCCAGTAGACCGTTGCCCTATAATTCACCCCTCCACTTT
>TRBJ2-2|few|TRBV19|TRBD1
CASRGRGLNTGELFF
TGTGCCAGTAGAGGAAGGGGGCTGAACACCGGGGAGCTGTTTTTT
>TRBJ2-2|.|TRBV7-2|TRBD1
CASSLGGANTGELFF
TGTGCCAGCAGTCTAGGGGGCGCGAACACCGGGGAGCTGTTTTTT
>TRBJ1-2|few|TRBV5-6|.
CASSLEVQGGWYGYAF
TGTGCCAGCAGCTTGGAGGTACAGGGTGGATGGTATGGCTACGCCTTC
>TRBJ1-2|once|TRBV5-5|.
CASSPTQGGYGYTF
TGTGCCAGCAGCCCAACACAGGGAGGCTATGGCTACACCTTC
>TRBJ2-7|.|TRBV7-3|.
CASSLGGKQYF
TGTGCCAGCAGCTTAGGAGGAAAGCAGTACTTC
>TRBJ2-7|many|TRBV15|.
CATSRLQGAHEQYF
TGTGCCACCAGCAGATTACAGGGTGCCCACGAGCAGTACTTC
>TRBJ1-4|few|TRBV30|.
CAWRGGVDEKLFF
TGTGCCTGGAGGGGGGGGGTTGATGAAAAACTGTTTTTT
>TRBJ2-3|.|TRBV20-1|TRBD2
CSASQSSWVAGRTDTQYF
TGCAGTGCTAGCCAAAGTAGTTGGGTAGCGGGAAGGACAGATACGCAGTATTTT
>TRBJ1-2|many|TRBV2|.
CASSELWTYGYTF
TGTGCCAGCAGTGAACTCTGGACTTATGGCTACACCTTC
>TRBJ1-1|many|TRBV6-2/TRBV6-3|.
CASSSVGGNTEAFF
TGTGCCAGCAGTAGCGTCGGGGGGAACACTGAAGCTTTCTTT
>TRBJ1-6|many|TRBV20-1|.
CSAYKGVNSPLHF
TGCAGTGCCTACAAAGGGGTAAATTCACCCCTCCACTTT
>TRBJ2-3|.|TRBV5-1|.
CASSLWGAISTDTQYF
TGCGCCAGCAGCTTGTGGGGGGCGATAAGCACAGATACGCAGTATTTT
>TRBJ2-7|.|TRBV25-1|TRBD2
CASSPRLAGGGEQYF
TGTGCCAGCTCACCCAGACTAGCGGGAGGGGGTGAGCAGTACTTC
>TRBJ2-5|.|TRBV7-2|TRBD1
CASSRTGLQETQYF
TGTGCCAGCAGCCGGACAGGGTTACAAGAGACCCAGTACTTC
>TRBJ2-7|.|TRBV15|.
CATSSQGYEQYF
TGTGCCACCAGCAGTCAGGGTTACGAGCAGTACTTC
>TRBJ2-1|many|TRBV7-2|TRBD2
CASSHPGLAGGEQFF
TGTGCCAGCAGCCATCCGGGCCTAGCGGGGGGGGAGCAGTTCTTC
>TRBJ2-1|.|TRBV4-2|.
CASSQGDVDNEQFF
TGTGCCAGCAGCCAGGGCGACGTCGACAATGAGCAGTTCTTC
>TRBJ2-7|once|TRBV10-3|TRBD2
CAISESRLAGTYEQYF
TGTGCCATCAGTGAGTCGAGACTAGCGGGGACCTACGAGCAGTACTTC
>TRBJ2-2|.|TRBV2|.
CASRGTELFF
TGTGCCAGCAGGGGGACAGAGCTGTTTTTT
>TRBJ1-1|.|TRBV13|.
CASSTMNTEAFF
TGTGCCAGCAGCACCATGAACACTGAAGCTTTCTTT
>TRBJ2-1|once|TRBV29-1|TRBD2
CSVVGVAGDAYNEQFF
TGCAGCGTTGTAGGGGTAGCGGGAGATGCCTACAATGAGCAGTTCTTC
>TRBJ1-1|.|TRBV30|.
CAWKRGSGQAFF
TGTGCCTGGAAACGGGGATCGGGACAAGCTTTCTTT
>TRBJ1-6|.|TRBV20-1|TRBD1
CSARDRPGTGATSPLHF
TGCAGTGCTAGAGACCGCCCAGGGACAGGCGCAACGTCACCCCTCCACTTT
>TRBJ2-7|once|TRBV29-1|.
CSARRSSYEQYF
TGCAGCGCCCGAAGGTCTTCCTACGAGCAGTACTTC
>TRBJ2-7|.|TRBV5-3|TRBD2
CASSSGGAHEQYF
TGTGCCAGCAGCTCGGGGGGGGCCCACGAGCAGTACTTC